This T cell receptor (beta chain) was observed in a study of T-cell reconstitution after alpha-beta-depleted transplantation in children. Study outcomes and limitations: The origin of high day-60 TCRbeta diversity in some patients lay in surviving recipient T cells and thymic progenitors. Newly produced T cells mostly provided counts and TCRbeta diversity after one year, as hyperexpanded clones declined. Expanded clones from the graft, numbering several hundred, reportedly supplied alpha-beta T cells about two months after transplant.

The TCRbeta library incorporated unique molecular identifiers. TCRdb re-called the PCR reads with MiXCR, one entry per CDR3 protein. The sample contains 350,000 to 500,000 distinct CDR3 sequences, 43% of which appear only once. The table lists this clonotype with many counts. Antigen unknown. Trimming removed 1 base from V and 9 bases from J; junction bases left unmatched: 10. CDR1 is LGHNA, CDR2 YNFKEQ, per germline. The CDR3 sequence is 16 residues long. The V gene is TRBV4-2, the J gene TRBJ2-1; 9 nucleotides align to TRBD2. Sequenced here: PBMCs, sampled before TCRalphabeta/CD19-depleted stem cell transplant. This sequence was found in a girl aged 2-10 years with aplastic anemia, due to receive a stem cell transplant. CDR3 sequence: CASSQGEPSGKGEQFF. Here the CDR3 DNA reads TGTGCCAGCAGCCAAGGGGAGCCTAGCGGGAAGGGTGAGCAGTTCTTC.